Below, one TCR beta chain is given with its context. The CDR3 has 15 residues. Germline CDR1 and CDR2: MNHNY and SVGAGI (reference sequence). J was trimmed by 8 bases and V by 1 base; bases with no gene match: 10. This sample is part of a study of PD-L1 blockade in urothelial cancer. Study details: Patients' atezolizumab regimen, 1,200 mg intravenously every 3 weeks, began in the mid-2010s.

Synthetic TCR analog templates were spiked into all PCRs individually. Libraries were prepared by immunoSEQ multiplex PCR; TCRdb keeps only in-frame clonotypes and omits some of them. This table has about 72,000 clones, less than 90% appearing once. The receptor comes from a man aged 65-85 years with urothelial cancer. The rearrangement links TRBV6-6 to TRBJ1-2; the match to TRBD1 covers 7 bases. The sample here was PBMCs, taken around atezolizumab (anti-PD-L1) treatment. CDR3 coding DNA: TGTGCCAGCAGTTACTACTTGACAGGGTTGGAGGGCTACACCTTC. It is translated as CASSYYLTGLEGYTF.